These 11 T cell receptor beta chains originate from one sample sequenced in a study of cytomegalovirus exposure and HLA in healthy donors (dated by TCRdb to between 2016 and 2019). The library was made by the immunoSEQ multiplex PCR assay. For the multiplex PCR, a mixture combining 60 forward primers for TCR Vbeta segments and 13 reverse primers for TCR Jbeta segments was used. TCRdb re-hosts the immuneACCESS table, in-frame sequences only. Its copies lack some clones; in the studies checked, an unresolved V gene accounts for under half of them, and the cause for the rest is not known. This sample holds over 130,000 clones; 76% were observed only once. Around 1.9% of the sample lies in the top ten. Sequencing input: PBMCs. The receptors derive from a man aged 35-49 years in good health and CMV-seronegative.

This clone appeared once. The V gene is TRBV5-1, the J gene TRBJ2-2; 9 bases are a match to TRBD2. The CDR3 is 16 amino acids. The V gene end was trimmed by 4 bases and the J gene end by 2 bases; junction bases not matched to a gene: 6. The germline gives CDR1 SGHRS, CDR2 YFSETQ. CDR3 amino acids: CASSVTSGSNTGELFF. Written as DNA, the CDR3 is TGCGCCAGCAGCGTGACTAGCGGATCTAACACCGGGGAGCTGTTTTTT.

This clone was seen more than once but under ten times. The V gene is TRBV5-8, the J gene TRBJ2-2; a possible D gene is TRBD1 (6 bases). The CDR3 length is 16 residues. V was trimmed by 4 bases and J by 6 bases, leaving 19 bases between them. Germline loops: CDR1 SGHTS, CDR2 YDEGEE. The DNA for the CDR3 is TGTGCCAGCAGCCATCGTACAGGGAGAATGGCCGGGGAGCTGTTTTTT. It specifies CASSHRTGRMAGELFF.

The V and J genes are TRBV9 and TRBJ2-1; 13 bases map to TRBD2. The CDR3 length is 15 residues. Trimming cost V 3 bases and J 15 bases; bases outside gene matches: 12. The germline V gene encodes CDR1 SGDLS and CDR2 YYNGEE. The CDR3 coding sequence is TGTGCCAGCAGCGCCACTAGCGGGAGGGACGGAGGTGGGTTCTTC. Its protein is CASSATSGRDGGGFF.

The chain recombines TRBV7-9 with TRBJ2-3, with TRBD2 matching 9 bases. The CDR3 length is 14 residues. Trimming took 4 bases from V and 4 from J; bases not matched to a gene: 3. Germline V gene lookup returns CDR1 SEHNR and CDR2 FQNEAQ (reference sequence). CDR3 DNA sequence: TGTGCCAGCAGCTCCTGGACTAGCGCAGATACGCAGTATTTT. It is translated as CASSSWTSADTQYF.

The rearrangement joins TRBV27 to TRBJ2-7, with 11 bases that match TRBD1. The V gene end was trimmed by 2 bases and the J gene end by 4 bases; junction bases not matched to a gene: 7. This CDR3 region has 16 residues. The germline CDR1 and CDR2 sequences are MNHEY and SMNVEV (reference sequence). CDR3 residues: CASSLNGQGARYEQYF. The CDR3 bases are TGTGCCAGCAGTTTAAACGGACAGGGGGCGCGTTACGAGCAGTACTTC.

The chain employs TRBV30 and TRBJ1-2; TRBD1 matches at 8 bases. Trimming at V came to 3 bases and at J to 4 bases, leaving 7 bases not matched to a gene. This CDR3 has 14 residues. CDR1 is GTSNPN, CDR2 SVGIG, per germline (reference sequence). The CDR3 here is CAWSVQGASYGYTF. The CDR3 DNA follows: TGTGCCTGGAGCGTTCAGGGGGCGAGCTATGGCTACACCTTC.

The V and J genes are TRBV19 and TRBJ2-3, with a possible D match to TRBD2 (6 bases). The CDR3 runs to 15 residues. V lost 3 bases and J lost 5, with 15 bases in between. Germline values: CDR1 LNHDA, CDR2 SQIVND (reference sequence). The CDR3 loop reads CASSIGGANVDTQYF. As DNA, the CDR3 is TGTGCCAGTAGTATTGGCGGGGCTAATGTAGATACGCAGTATTTT.

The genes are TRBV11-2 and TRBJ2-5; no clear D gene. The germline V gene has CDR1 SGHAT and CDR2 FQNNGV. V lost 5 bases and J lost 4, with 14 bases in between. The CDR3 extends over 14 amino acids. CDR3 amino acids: CASSVSPGVETQYF. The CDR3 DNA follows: TGTGCCAGCAGCGTATCTCCAGGCGTAGAGACCCAGTACTTC.

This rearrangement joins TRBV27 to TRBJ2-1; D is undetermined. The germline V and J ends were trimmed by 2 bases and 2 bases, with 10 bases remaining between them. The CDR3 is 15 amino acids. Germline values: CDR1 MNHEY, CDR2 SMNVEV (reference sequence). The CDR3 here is CASSLKEPTYNEQFF. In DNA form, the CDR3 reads TGTGCCAGCAGTTTAAAGGAGCCCACCTACAATGAGCAGTTCTTC.

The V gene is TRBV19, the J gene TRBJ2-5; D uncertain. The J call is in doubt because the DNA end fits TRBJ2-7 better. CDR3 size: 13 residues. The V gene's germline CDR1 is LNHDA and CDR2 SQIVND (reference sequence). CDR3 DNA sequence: TGTGCCAGTAGCCTGACACTTTCTTACGAGCAGTACTTC. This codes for CASSLTLSYEQYF.

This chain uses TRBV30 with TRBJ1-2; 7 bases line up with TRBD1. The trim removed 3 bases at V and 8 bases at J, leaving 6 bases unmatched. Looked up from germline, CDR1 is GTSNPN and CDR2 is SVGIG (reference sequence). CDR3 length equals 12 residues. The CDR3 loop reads CAWSQSGGGYTF. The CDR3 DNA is TGTGCCTGGAGCCAATCAGGGGGAGGCTACACCTTC.